This TCR beta chain originates from a study of type 1 regulatory T cells. Overall study context: An in vitro protocol generated T-allo10, a Tr1-enriched, alloantigen-specific CD4 T cell product. General study points: Compared with non-type 1 regulatory T cells, type 1 regulatory T cells showed a more restricted TCR repertoire.

Using its own MiXCR run on the reads, TCRdb lists one record per CDR3 protein. The sample contains 60,000 to 70,000 distinct CDR3 sequences, nearly 50% of which appear only once. The table lists this clonotype with a few counts. Its cognate antigen is unknown. V was clipped by 4 bases and J by 8 bases; unmatched bases: 9. This CDR3 has 17 amino acids. Germline V gene lookup returns CDR1 LGHDT and CDR2 YNNKEL (reference sequence). The source of this sequence is a human donor in good health. The chain is built from TRBV3-1 and TRBJ2-2; 14 nucleotides align to TRBD2. Sequenced material: cultured non-Tr1 T cells, either the whole culture or a sorted T cell fraction (not recorded which). CDR3 nucleotides: TGTGCCAGCAGCCCAACCGGGACTAGCGGGGGCCCTGGGGAGCTGTTTTTT. It is translated as CASSPTGTSGGPGELFF. The entire variable domain, with the rest obtained from reference TRBV3-1 and TRBJ2-2, is as follows: DTAVSQTPKYLVTQMGNDKSIKCEQNLGHDTMYWYKQDSKKFLKIMFSYNNKELIINETVPNRFSPKSPDKAHLNLHINSLELGDSAVYFCASSPTGTSGGPGELFFGEGSRLTVL.